These 11 T cell receptor beta chains came from one sample sequenced in a study of T cells in localized non-small cell lung cancer. Sequencing used immunoSEQ multiplex PCR; TCRdb keeps in-frame clones, though not all of them. The sample holds roughly 36,000 clones, about 90% seen once. The specimen was PBMCs, collected before any cancer treatment. All receptors derive from a man aged 35 to 69 with stage II lung adenocarcinoma.

This chain connects TRBV19 to TRBJ1-5; TRBD1 matches at 10 bases. CDR3 length: 14 amino acids. The germline gives CDR1 LNHDA, CDR2 SQIVND (reference sequence). With V trimmed by 5 bases and J by 7 bases, 5 bases remained unmatched. The CDR3 is CASSRTGGDQPQHF. DNA for the CDR3: TGTGCCAGTAGTCGGACAGGGGGTGACCAGCCCCAGCATTTT.

The rearrangement joins TRBV28 to TRBJ2-2; 9 bases are a match to TRBD2. Germline V CDR1 and CDR2: MDHEN, SYDVKM. CDR3 size: 13 residues. The J segment lost 7 bases and the V segment lost 8 bases, leaving 5 bases of the junction unmatched. CDR3 amino acids: CASVAGGRGELFF. Written as DNA, the CDR3 is TGTGCCAGCGTGGCGGGAGGGCGCGGGGAGCTGTTTTTT.

This rearrangement joins TRBV28 to TRBJ2-7; D remains ambiguous. Looked up from germline, CDR1 is MDHEN and CDR2 is SYDVKM. The CDR3 has 13 residues. V was cut by 6 bases and J by 0 bases, with 9 bases left in between. In DNA, the CDR3 is TGTGCCAGCAGCAGATCGGACTCCTACGAGCAGTACTTC. This sequence encodes CASSRSDSYEQYF.

The chain has TRBV7-2 and TRBJ1-2; 7 bases align to TRBD1. Germline assignment: CDR1 SGHTA and CDR2 FQGNSA. There are 15 residues in the CDR3. V shed 5 bases and J 4 bases; nucleotides not matched to a gene: 10. The CDR3 DNA follows: TGTGCCAGCAGCCTCAAGGGACAGCATTTCTATGGCTACACCTTC. This sequence encodes CASSLKGQHFYGYTF.

The V gene is TRBV6-5, the J gene TRBJ2-2; possible D gene TRBD1, 6 bases. Deletions cut 5 bases from V and 1 base from J, with 8 bases between. CDR1 is MNHEY and CDR2 is SVGAGI in the germline V gene. CDR3 length: 14 residues. CDR3: CASSRTENTGELFF. The CDR3 DNA reads as TGTGCCAGCAGTAGGACAGAGAACACCGGGGAGCTGTTTTTT.

The rearrangement links TRBV7-8 to TRBJ2-5, with 7 bases matching TRBD1. CDR1 and CDR2 (germline): SGHVS, FQNEAQ. This CDR3 is built from 14 residues. Losses at the gene ends were 6 bases for V and 3 bases for J; bases not matched to a gene: 7. CDR3 in DNA: TGTGCCAGCAGTCCGGGACAGCAAAAAGAGACCCAGTACTTC. Its protein product is CASSPGQQKETQYF.

The rearrangement uses TRBV6-1 and TRBJ2-7; 8 bases fit TRBD1. The V gene end was trimmed by 4 bases and the J gene end by 4 bases; junction bases not matched to a gene: 0. The CDR3 is 12 amino acids. Germline V gene lookup returns CDR1 MNHNS and CDR2 SASEGT. This CDR3 reads CASSGQGYEQYF. CDR3 bases: TGTGCCAGCAGTGGACAGGGGTACGAGCAGTACTTC.

This clone appeared a few times. The sample has other DNA sequences that encode this CDR3 too. J is TRBJ1-1 and V is TRBV5-1; D gene unclear. Trimming removed 4 bases from V and 1 base from J, with 8 bases in between. The length of the CDR3 is 13 residues. The germline CDR1 and CDR2 sequences are SGHRS and YFSETQ. The CDR3 is CASSQSGNTEAFF. In nucleotides, the CDR3 is TGCGCCAGCAGCCAGTCAGGGAACACTGAAGCTTTCTTT.

The CDR3 DNA sequence: TGTGCCAGCAGTATGCTCAGTAAACGGAGCTCCTATAATTCACCCCTCCACTTT. Translation gives CASSMLSKRSSYNSPLHF. This chain links TRBV27 with TRBJ1-6; no clear D gene. The ends were cut back, 5 bases at V and 0 bases at J, with 17 bases in the middle. CDR3 length: 18 amino acids. Looked up from germline, CDR1 is MNHEY and CDR2 is SMNVEV (reference sequence).

The chain is built from TRBV7-2 and TRBJ2-5; D is unclear. The CDR3 covers 10 residues. Germline V gene sequence: CDR1 SGHTA, CDR2 FQGNSA. With 8 bases removed from V and 4 bases from J, the gap between germline ends came to 5 bases. For the CDR3, the DNA is TGTGCCAGCGGCCGAGAGACCCAGTACTTC. The encoded protein is CASGRETQYF.

The J gene is TRBJ1-6, the V gene TRBV5-1, with 7 bases fitting TRBD1. Germline-derived CDR1 and CDR2 are SGHRS and YFSETQ. There are 15 residues in the CDR3. V trimming: 1 base; J trimming: 7 bases; junction bases outside the gene matches: 5. The CDR3 nucleotides read TGCGCCAGCAGCTTGAATACAGGGGAAAATTCACCCCTCCACTTT. Its translation: CASSLNTGENSPLHF.